The sequence of this T cell receptor (beta chain) was determined in a study of blood T cell repertoires in COVID-19. At the level of the study: Samples of COVID-19 (acute and convalescent) were obtained from the United States, Italy and Spain.

Source study methods: Estimation of nucleated cell counts was performed using reference gene primer amplification. Sequencing used immunoSEQ multiplex PCR; TCRdb keeps in-frame clones, though not all of them. The V and J calls and clone size were taken over from that table, and D and trimming were inferred from the DNA. This sample has approximately 160,000 clones, with approximately 84% found just once. Germline CDR1 is LGHNA and CDR2 is YNFKEQ. The CDR3 extends over 14 amino acids. V lost 6 bases to trimming and J lost 7 bases, with 13 bases between them. This clone has a single count. The TCR sequence derives from a man aged 40-55 years who had recovered from COVID-19. The V and J genes are TRBV4-2 and TRBJ1-6, with D possibly matching TRBD1 (5 bases). Sequenced input: peripheral blood. CDR3 sequence reads: CASRPDRFNSPLHF. CDR3 in DNA: TGTGCCAGCAGACCTGACAGATTCAATTCACCCCTCCACTTT.